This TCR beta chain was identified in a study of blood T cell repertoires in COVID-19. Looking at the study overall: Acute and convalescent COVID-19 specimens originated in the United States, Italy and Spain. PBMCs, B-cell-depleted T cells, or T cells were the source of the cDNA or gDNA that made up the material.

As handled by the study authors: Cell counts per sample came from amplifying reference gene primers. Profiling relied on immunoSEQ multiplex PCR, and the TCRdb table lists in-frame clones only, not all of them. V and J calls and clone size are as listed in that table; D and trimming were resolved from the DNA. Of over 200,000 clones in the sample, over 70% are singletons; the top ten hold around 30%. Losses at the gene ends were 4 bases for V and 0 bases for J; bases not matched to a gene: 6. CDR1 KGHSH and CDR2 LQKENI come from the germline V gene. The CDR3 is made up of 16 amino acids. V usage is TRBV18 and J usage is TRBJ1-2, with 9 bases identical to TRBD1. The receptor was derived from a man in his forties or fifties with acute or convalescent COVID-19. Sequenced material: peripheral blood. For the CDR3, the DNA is TGTGCCAGCTCACGAGACAGGGGGTCGACTAACTATGGCTACACCTTC. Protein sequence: CASSRDRGSTNYGYTF.